These 25 T cell receptor beta chains share one sample of origin, sequenced in a study of spatial heterogeneity in lung cancer. As to time point: sample taken at primary tumor resection. MiXCR, run by TCRdb on the 5' RACE reads, gives a single entry per CDR3 protein. The sample has some 34,000 distinct CDR3 sequences, less than 9.5% seen once; the top ten hold 29%. The material sequenced was PBMCs, taken at surgery. The origin of the receptors is a female donor with early-stage non-small cell lung cancer.

Many counts were recorded for this clonotype. The chain uses TRBV2 and TRBJ2-2; D perhaps matches TRBD1 (6 bases). CDR3 length: 13 amino acids. V lost 5 bases, J lost 3 bases, and 7 bases lay in between. CDR1 is SNHLY and CDR2 is FYNNEI in the germline V gene. This CDR3 reads CASSQGYTGELFF. CDR3 DNA sequence: TGTGCCAGCAGTCAGGGGTACACCGGGGAGCTGTTTTTT. Full variable domain (outside the CDR3, taken from reference TRBV2 and TRBJ2-2): EPEVTQTPSHQVTQMGQEVILRCVPISNHLYFYWYRQILGQKVEFLVSFYNNEISEKSEIFDDQFSVERPDGSNFTLKIRSTKLEDSAMYFCASSQGYTGELFFGEGSRLTVL.

This clonotype was recorded at least ten times. V usage is TRBV3-1 and J usage is TRBJ1-1, with a tentative D call TRBD1 (6 bases). The CDR3 has 14 residues. Between the trimmed V and J ends, which lost 2 bases and 3 bases, there was a span of 10 bases. CDR1 is LGHDT, CDR2 YNNKEL, per germline (reference sequence). The CDR3, as DNA: TGTGCCAGCAGCCAACAGGGGATGTACACTGAAGCTTTCTTT. It is translated as CASSQQGMYTEAFF.

This clonotype was counted many times. The J gene is TRBJ1-2, the V gene TRBV29-1; D not resolved. The germline CDR1 and CDR2 sequences are SQVTM and ANQGSEA. The CDR3 has 16 residues. Trimming took 4 bases from V and 6 from J, leaving 24 bases between them. The CDR3 coding sequence is TGCAGCGTTGTACCGGACCCACCGGGTTCAAGCGATGGCTACACCTTC. As protein: CSVVPDPPGSSDGYTF.

This rearrangement joins TRBV7-2 to TRBJ2-5; D is perhaps TRBD1 (5 bases). Looked up from germline, CDR1 is SGHTA and CDR2 is FQGNSA. This CDR3 contains 14 residues. Between the trimmed V and J ends, which lost 4 bases and 9 bases, there was a span of 18 bases. CDR3 region: CASSSPGHTKAQYF. The CDR3 DNA reads TGTGCCAGCAGCTCACCAGGGCATACTAAGGCCCAGTACTTC.

This clonotype came up many times. V is TRBV12-3 or TRBV12-4 and J is TRBJ2-1; 13 bases match TRBD2. Losses at the gene ends were 3 bases for V and 5 bases for J; bases not matched to a gene: 7. This CDR3 is built from 17 residues. In DNA, the CDR3 is TGTGCCAGCAGTTTCTATGGACTAGCGGGGGCCAACAATGAGCAGTTCTTC. Its protein is CASSFYGLAGANNEQFF.

This clonotype has ten or more counts. CDR3 nucleotides: TGCAGCGCCCGACTAGCGGGAAGATTCGACGAGCAGTACTTC. It translates to CSARLAGRFDEQYF. The rearrangement joins TRBV29-1 to TRBJ2-7; 11 nucleotides agree with TRBD2. After removal of 7 bases from V and 5 bases from J, the junction contained 10 bases not matched to a gene. Per the germline V gene, CDR1 is SQVTM and CDR2 is ANQGSEA. This CDR3 spans 14 amino acids.

This clonotype qualifies as medium-sized. The rearrangement joins TRBV12-3 or TRBV12-4 to TRBJ1-6, with a possible D match to TRBD1 (6 bases). Trimming removed 1 base from V and 10 bases from J, with 14 bases in between. This CDR3 is 15 amino acids long. CDR3 bases: TGTGCCAGCAGTTTAGGCAGGGGCCGGTGGTCACCCCTCCACTTT. Its protein product is CASSLGRGRWSPLHF.

The table lists this clonotype with many counts. The chain combines TRBV3-1 with TRBJ1-1; D perhaps matches TRBD1 (5 bases). Deletions cut 4 bases from V and 11 bases from J, with 20 bases between. The CDR3 runs to 14 residues. Per germline, CDR1 LGHDT and CDR2 YNNKEL (reference sequence). DNA of the CDR3: TGTGCCAGCAGCCTCCTCAGGGAGGGTAGTATGGCTTTCTTT. This sequence encodes CASSLLREGSMAFF.

This clonotype appeared many times. The gene calls are TRBV3-1 and TRBJ2-7, with D possibly TRBD2 on 6 matching bases. In germline, CDR1 is LGHDT, CDR2 YNNKEL (reference sequence). CDR3 length: 14 amino acids. The V and J ends lost 1 base and 4 bases respectively, with 11 bases between them. The CDR3: CASSQAGDSYEQYF. The CDR3 DNA reads as TGTGCCAGCAGCCAAGCGGGGGATTCGTACGAGCAGTACTTC.

This clonotype was observed a handful of times. This chain links TRBV3-1 with TRBJ1-2, with D uncertain. The CDR3 consists of 14 residues. Trimming removed 1 base at V and 7 bases at J, with 13 bases between. Germline V gives CDR1 LGHDT, CDR2 YNNKEL (reference sequence). As DNA, the CDR3 is TGTGCCAGCAGCCAAGTTACGGCCTCGGGTGGCTACACCTTC. Translated, it gives CASSQVTASGGYTF.

This clonotype was seen many times. The V gene is TRBV6-2 or TRBV6-3, the J gene TRBJ2-1, with TRBD2 matching over 12 bases. CDR1 is MNHEY, CDR2 SVGEGT, per germline. The CDR3 extends over 17 amino acids. The V gene end was trimmed by 7 bases and the J gene end by 2 bases; junction bases not matched to a gene: 9. Written as DNA, the CDR3 is TGTGCCAGCACCCGCCGGACTAGCGGGACCACCTACAATGAGCAGTTCTTC. This sequence encodes CASTRRTSGTTYNEQFF.

This clonotype occurred a few times. The chain couples TRBV6-5 to TRBJ1-2, with D uncertain. Trimming removed 0 bases at V and 5 bases at J, with 7 bases between. This CDR3 region has 13 residues. The germline V gene encodes CDR1 MNHEY and CDR2 SVGAGI. The CDR3 nucleotides read TGTGCCAGCAGTTACTCCACCGGATATGGCTACACCTTC. The encoded protein is CASSYSTGYGYTF.

This clonotype appeared many times. The CDR3 DNA sequence: TGCAGTGCTAGCGGGGGGGCAGTGGTGAATGAGCAGTTCTTC. Its translation: CSASGGAVVNEQFF. The chain employs TRBV20-1 and TRBJ2-1; 8 bases are a match to TRBD2. Germline CDR1 reads DFQATT; CDR2 reads SNEGSKA (reference sequence). The junction had 8 bases not matched to a gene; V was cut back by 3 bases and J by 7 bases. The CDR3 totals 14 residues.

The V call is TRBV20-1, the J call TRBJ2-7; 11 bases match TRBD2. The CDR3 extends over 14 amino acids. In germline, CDR1 is DFQATT, CDR2 SNEGSKA (reference sequence). The ends lost 0 bases at V and 2 bases at J; junction bases unmatched: 0. The CDR3 nucleotides are TGCAGTGCTAGAGAACTAGCGGGAGCCTACGAGCAGTACTTC. Its protein is CSARELAGAYEQYF.

This clonotype has at least ten counts. This rearrangement joins TRBV5-4 to TRBJ2-3; unclear D gene. Trimming removed 1 base from V and 2 bases from J, with 2 bases in between. Germline V lookup: CDR1 SGHNT, CDR2 YYREEE (reference sequence). This CDR3 comprises 12 residues. CDR3 amino acids: CASSLNTDTQYF. In DNA, the CDR3 is TGTGCCAGCAGCTTGAACACAGATACGCAGTATTTT. Looking up the rest from reference TRBV5-4 and TRBJ2-3 gives the full variable domain: ETGVTQSPTHLIKTRGQQVTLRCSSQSGHNTVSWYQQALGQGPQFIFQYYREEENGRGNFPPRFSGLQFPNYSSELNVNALELDDSALYLCASSLNTDTQYFGPGTRLTVL.

The V gene is TRBV18, the J gene TRBJ1-5; no definite D call. V gave up 2 bases and J gave up 6 bases, with 8 bases separating them. The CDR3 loop spans 13 amino acids. The germline V gene has CDR1 KGHSH and CDR2 LQKENI. The CDR3 DNA is TGTGCCAGCTCACCAATCGGGGTTCAGCCCCAGCATTTT. It encodes CASSPIGVQPQHF.

This clonotype was observed a handful of times. This rearrangement joins TRBV5-1 to TRBJ2-3, with D possibly being TRBD2 (6 bases). Germline V gene lookup returns CDR1 SGHRS and CDR2 YFSETQ. The CDR3 loop spans 15 amino acids. Trimming took off 6 bases at V and 1 base at J, with 15 bases between the two ends. CDR3 nucleotide sequence: TGCGCCAGCAATCACGGAGGGGTAGGCACAGATACGCAGTATTTT. This gives the protein CASNHGGVGTDTQYF. Drawing the rest from reference TRBV5-1 and TRBJ2-3, the complete variable domain is KAGVTQTPRYLIKTRGQQVTLSCSPISGHRSVSWYQQTPGQGLQFLFEYFSETQRNKGNFPGRFSGRQFSNSRSEMNVSTLELGDSALYLCASNHGGVGTDTQYFGPGTRLTVL.

This clonotype has a handful of counts. The rearrangement links TRBV5-1 to TRBJ1-6, with a possible D match to TRBD1 (6 bases). The CDR3 has 14 amino acids. Trimming stripped 2 bases from V and 4 bases from J, with 7 bases between. Germline V gene sequence: CDR1 SGHRS, CDR2 YFSETQ. CDR3 loop: CASSFQGYNSPLHF. The CDR3 nucleotides are TGCGCCAGCAGCTTCCAGGGGTATAATTCACCCCTCCACTTT.

The J gene is TRBJ2-3, the V gene TRBV2, with D uncertain. The CDR3 runs to 13 residues. Trimming shortened V by 6 bases and J by 0 bases, and 7 bases separated the two germline ends. Per germline, CDR1 SNHLY and CDR2 FYNNEI. The CDR3 reads CASRPISTDTQYF. In DNA form, the CDR3 reads TGTGCCAGCAGGCCGATAAGCACAGATACGCAGTATTTT.

This clonotype has just a few counts. The chain recombines TRBV5-1 with TRBJ2-7; no clear D. The CDR3 spans 14 residues. From germline, CDR1 is SGHRS and CDR2 YFSETQ. Trimming shortened V by 3 bases and J by 4 bases, and 14 bases separated the two germline ends. CDR3 DNA: TGCGCCAGCAGCTCCACAGTCCAGGCTTACGAGCAGTACTTC. Its protein is CASSSTVQAYEQYF. The variable domain in full, completed from reference TRBV5-1 and TRBJ2-7, reads KAGVTQTPRYLIKTRGQQVTLSCSPISGHRSVSWYQQTPGQGLQFLFEYFSETQRNKGNFPGRFSGRQFSNSRSEMNVSTLELGDSALYLCASSSTVQAYEQYFGPGTRLTVT.

This clonotype was recorded at least ten times. The gene calls are TRBV28 and TRBJ2-1, with a possible D match to TRBD1 (5 bases). There are 14 residues in the CDR3. V shed 6 bases and J shed 7 bases, with 16 bases lying between them. Per germline, CDR1 MDHEN and CDR2 SYDVKM. The CDR3: CASRPQGLRNEQFF. In nucleotides, the CDR3 is TGTGCCAGCAGACCCCAGGGCCTCCGTAATGAGCAGTTCTTC.

This clonotype was detected many times. This chain connects TRBV20-1 to TRBJ1-2; D is ambiguous. The length of the CDR3 is 13 residues. V shed 1 base and J shed 2 bases, with 8 bases lying between them. CDR1 and CDR2 from the germline V gene are DFQATT and SNEGSKA (reference sequence). CDR3 amino acids: CSARVDGNYGYTF. The CDR3 coding sequence is TGCAGTGCTAGAGTTGACGGGAACTATGGCTACACCTTC.

This clonotype has more than one count but fewer than ten. The rearrangement uses TRBV28 and TRBJ2-2; TRBD2 agrees at 7 bases. Germline V lookup: CDR1 MDHEN, CDR2 SYDVKM. With 2 bases clipped from V and 3 bases from J, the junction kept 3 bases outside the gene matches. The CDR3 totals 15 residues. The CDR3 sequence: CASSLSGTDTGELFF. The CDR3 region has the DNA TGTGCCAGCAGTTTAAGCGGGACGGACACCGGGGAGCTGTTTTTT.

As concerns this clonotype: Germline is not matched at one junction end, which may reflect a read error. The chain combines TRBV6-5 with TRBJ2-5, with D perhaps given as TRBD1 or TRBD2 (5 bases each). This CDR3 is 13 amino acids long. The germline V gene has CDR1 MNHEY and CDR2 SVGAGI. CDR3 protein: CASSPPGQETRYF. In nucleotides, the CDR3 is TGTGCCAGCAGTCCCCCGGGGCAAGAGACCCGGTACTTC.

This clonotype was recorded a few times. V gene TRBV3-1 combines with J gene TRBJ2-1; no firm D call. The CDR3 is 13 amino acids. The germline V gene has CDR1 LGHDT and CDR2 YNNKEL (reference sequence). V lost 2 bases, J lost 0 bases, and 2 bases lay in between. CDR3 amino acids: CASSQTSYNEQFF. The CDR3 region has the DNA TGTGCCAGCAGCCAAACCTCCTACAATGAGCAGTTCTTC.